A single T cell receptor beta chain is shown here with its context. CDR3 length: 14 residues. In germline, CDR1 is MNHEY, CDR2 SVGAGI. Trimming removed 5 bases from V and 4 bases from J; junction bases left unmatched: 6. This entry comes from a study of T cell responses to AZD1222 COVID-19 vaccine. The assay was immunoSEQ multiplex PCR, and TCRdb's table has in-frame clones only and misses some. In the table there are 75,000 to 95,000 clones, 85% of which are singletons. This TCR derives from an adult who received the AZD1222 COVID-19 vaccine. The source material was peripheral blood, sampled 28 days after the second AZD1222 dose. The V and J genes are TRBV6-5 and TRBJ2-7, with TRBD1 matching 9 bases. CDR3 amino acids: CASSHTGGPYEQYF. Here the CDR3 DNA reads TGTGCCAGCAGTCATACAGGGGGCCCATACGAGCAGTACTTC.